Shown below are 27 T cell receptor beta chains from a single sample sequenced in a study of OX40 agonist ivuxolimab in advanced cancers. The table came from immunoSEQ multiplex PCR; TCRdb's copy has only in-frame clones and leaves some out. The table includes more than 20,000 clones, roughly 82% detected once. The source was CD4+ or CD8+ T cells sorted from blood, collected in a trial of the OX40 agonist ivuxolimab. Receptors originate from an adult with an advanced solid tumor such as melanoma, head and neck, liver or kidney cancer.

The gene calls are TRBV2 and TRBJ2-2; 8 bases map to TRBD2. Germline V lookup: CDR1 SNHLY, CDR2 FYNNEI. V was pared by 5 bases and J by 5 bases, with 7 bases of the junction left unmatched. The CDR3 has 15 amino acids. CDR3 loop: CASSSSGRGTGELFF. CDR3 DNA sequence: TGTGCCAGCAGTTCCAGCGGGAGAGGAACCGGGGAGCTGTTTTTT.

J is TRBJ2-1 and V is TRBV13, with 9 bases lining up with TRBD2. Germline CDR1 PRHDT, CDR2 FYEKMQ (reference sequence). This CDR3 spans 15 amino acids. V was clipped by 6 bases and J by 9 bases; unmatched bases: 12. CDR3 amino acids: CASRNQGGRAGEQFF. The DNA for the CDR3 is TGTGCCAGCAGAAATCAGGGCGGGAGGGCCGGTGAGCAGTTCTTC.

The V and J genes are TRBV7-9 and TRBJ2-5; TRBD2 aligns across 10 bases. The J call is uncertain, as TRBJ2-7 better fits the DNA end. Per the germline V gene, CDR1 is SEHNR and CDR2 is FQNEAQ (reference sequence). The CDR3 loop spans 17 amino acids. CDR3 nucleotides: TGTGCCAGCAGCTTAGGCCTAGCGGGAGACCCGAACTACGAGCAGTACTTC. Translated, it gives CASSLGLAGDPNYEQYF.

There are a few counts of this clone. This chain links TRBV6-1 with TRBJ2-7; TRBD1 aligns across 7 bases. CDR3 size: 15 residues. Germline V gives CDR1 MNHNS, CDR2 SASEGT. The trim removed 5 bases at V and 2 bases at J, leaving 9 bases unmatched. The CDR3 nucleotides read TGTGCCAGCAGTCCACTTACAGGGGTGGCCTACGAGCAGTACTTC. Protein: CASSPLTGVAYEQYF.

V usage is TRBV6-1 and J usage is TRBJ1-1; no reliable D call. Germline CDR1 reads MNHNS; CDR2 reads SASEGT. This CDR3 has 12 residues. Trimming shortened V by 6 bases and J by 5 bases, and 10 bases separated the two germline ends. The CDR3 sequence: CASRFGETEAFF. As DNA, the CDR3 is TGTGCCAGCAGGTTTGGAGAAACTGAAGCTTTCTTT.

This clone was counted a single time. The chain employs TRBV4-1 and TRBJ2-2; D is uncertain. V dropped 4 bases and J dropped 5 bases, with 5 bases sitting between them. CDR3 length: 12 amino acids. Germline V gene data show CDR1 as MGHRA and CDR2 as YSYEKL. CDR3 coding DNA: TGCGCCAGCAGCCTAGTTACCGGGGAGCTGTTTTTT. This encodes CASSLVTGELFF.

The chain uses TRBV5-1 and TRBJ2-7; D remains unclear. The CDR3 runs 13 residues. The germline CDR1 and CDR2 sequences are SGHRS and YFSETQ. The V and J ends lost 3 bases and 2 bases respectively, with 9 bases between them. The CDR3 here is CASSWTVAYEQYF. The CDR3 coding sequence is TGCGCCAGCAGCTGGACGGTCGCCTACGAGCAGTACTTC. Filled out from reference TRBV5-1 and TRBJ2-7, the complete variable domain reads KAGVTQTPRYLIKTRGQQVTLSCSPISGHRSVSWYQQTPGQGLQFLFEYFSETQRNKGNFPGRFSGRQFSNSRSEMNVSTLELGDSALYLCASSWTVAYEQYFGPGTRLTVT.

J is TRBJ1-2 and V is TRBV15, with 7 bases lining up with TRBD1. From germline, CDR1 is LNHNV and CDR2 YYDKDF (reference sequence). This CDR3 region has 14 residues. V shed 3 bases and J 5 bases; nucleotides not matched to a gene: 6. CDR3: CATSSRQGGYGYTF. The CDR3 DNA is TGTGCCACCAGCAGTCGGCAGGGGGGTTATGGCTACACCTTC. Together with reference TRBV15 and TRBJ1-2, the CDR3 gives the full variable domain: DAMVIQNPRYQVTQFGKPVTLSCSQTLNHNVMYWYQQKSSQAPKLLFHYYDKDFNNEADTPDNFQSRRPNTSFCFLDIRSPGLGDTAMYLCATSSRQGGYGYTFGSGTRLTVV.

Concerning this clone: Other DNA variants within this sample encode the same CDR3. The CDR3 region has the DNA TGTGCCAGCAGCGCCCTTGCCGATACGCAGTATTTT. This sequence encodes CASSALADTQYF. The V gene is TRBV9, the J gene TRBJ2-3; D remains unclear. V gave up 3 bases and J gave up 6 bases, with 8 bases separating them. The CDR3 has 12 amino acids. From germline, CDR1 is SGDLS and CDR2 YYNGEE. Full variable domain (missing parts from reference TRBV9 and TRBJ2-3): DSGVTQTPKHLITATGQRVTLRCSPRSGDLSVYWYQQSLDQGLQFLIQYYNGEERAKGNILERFSAQQFPDLHSELNLSSLELGDSALYFCASSALADTQYFGPGTRLTVL.

V and J are TRBV27 and TRBJ2-3; 14 bases fit TRBD2. V shed 9 bases, J shed 9 bases, and the junction held 11 bases outside the gene matches. Germline CDR1 reads MNHEY; CDR2 reads SMNVEV (reference sequence). The CDR3 has 15 amino acids. Here the CDR3 reads CASNEGLAGERTQYF. The CDR3 DNA reads as TGTGCCAGTAATGAGGGACTAGCGGGAGAAAGGACGCAGTATTTT.

The chain links TRBV6-6 to TRBJ2-3, with D tentatively TRBD1 (5 bases). Germline CDR1 MNHNY, CDR2 SVGAGI (reference sequence). This CDR3 spans 14 amino acids. Trimming pared 2 bases from V and 3 bases from J, leaving 9 bases between. In DNA form, the CDR3 reads TGTGCCAGCAGTTACGAACAGGAAACAGATACGCAGTATTTT. Protein product: CASSYEQETDTQYF.

The chain combines TRBV29-1 with TRBJ2-7; TRBD2 matches at 8 bases. The germline V gene has CDR1 SQVTM and CDR2 ANQGSEA. The V and J ends lost 6 bases and 2 bases, in that order; junction bases with no gene match: 6. The CDR3 extends over 13 amino acids. The CDR3: CSVLERGTYEQYF. CDR3 bases: TGCAGCGTGTTGGAGCGGGGGACCTACGAGCAGTACTTC.

The chain combines TRBV10-3 with TRBJ2-6, with D hard to call. The CDR3 is 18 amino acids. The V gene's germline CDR1 is ENHRY and CDR2 SYGVKD. Trimming took off 4 bases at V and 5 bases at J, with 21 bases between the two ends. In DNA form, the CDR3 reads TGTGCCATCAGTGTCTCACGCTGTATACAAAGTCGGGCCAACGTCCTGACTTTC. Protein: CAISVSRCIQSRANVLTF.

In this sample, this clone turned up a few times. This chain uses TRBV11-2 with TRBJ2-7; tentative D call: TRBD1 (6 bases). Germline V gene sequence: CDR1 SGHAT, CDR2 FQNNGV. The CDR3 consists of 13 residues. Trimming removed 7 bases at V and 3 bases at J, with 13 bases between. CDR3 in DNA: TGTGCCAGCACTATGGGGGCCCTCTACGAGCAGTACTTC. Protein: CASTMGALYEQYF. Filled out from reference TRBV11-2 and TRBJ2-7, the complete variable domain reads EAGVAQSPRYKIIEKRQSVAFWCNPISGHATLYWYQQILGQGPKLLIQFQNNGVVDDSQLPKDRFSAERLKGVDSTLKIQPAKLEDSAVYLCASTMGALYEQYFGPGTRLTVT.

This chain connects TRBV27 to TRBJ2-1; D gene ambiguous. This CDR3 spans 16 amino acids. The V gene lost 7 bases and the J gene lost 0 bases, with 16 bases spanning the gap. The germline V gene encodes CDR1 MNHEY and CDR2 SMNVEV (reference sequence). The CDR3 region is CASIPTGKNSYNEQFF. The DNA of the CDR3 is TGTGCCAGCATACCGACGGGTAAGAACTCCTACAATGAGCAGTTCTTC.

This clone came up a few times. The chain is built from TRBV9 and TRBJ2-1, with TRBD2 identical over 14 bases. Germline V gene lookup returns CDR1 SGDLS and CDR2 YYNGEE. The CDR3 length is 19 residues. Trimming removed 0 bases from V and 9 bases from J; junction bases left unmatched: 14. The CDR3 reads CASSVEAWGTSGRSGEQFF. As DNA, the CDR3 is TGTGCCAGCAGCGTAGAGGCATGGGGGACTAGCGGGAGATCGGGTGAGCAGTTCTTC.

Notes on this clone: One end of the junction does not line up with germline, which may come from a read error. The J gene is TRBJ1-5, the V gene TRBV6-5; D possibly corresponds to TRBD1 (5 bases). Looked up from germline, CDR1 is MNHEY and CDR2 is SVGAGI. The CDR3 consists of 13 residues. The CDR3 spells CASSPGSKQPQHF. As DNA, the CDR3 is TGTGCCAGCTCACCAGGGAGCAAGCAGCCCCAGCATTTT.

V is TRBV27 and J is TRBJ2-1; TRBD2 matches at 7 bases. With V trimmed by 5 bases and J by 0 bases, 7 bases remained unmatched. The CDR3 contains 16 residues. Looked up from germline, CDR1 is MNHEY and CDR2 is SMNVEV (reference sequence). The chain's CDR3 is CASSPGGPSSYNEQFF. CDR3 nucleotide sequence: TGTGCCAGCAGTCCGGGAGGCCCTAGCTCCTACAATGAGCAGTTCTTC.

V gene TRBV6-7 combines with J gene TRBJ1-1, with D possibly TRBD1 on 6 matching bases. TRBV6-7 counts as an open reading frame of uncertain function. This CDR3 is 19 amino acids long. V was cut by 0 bases and J by 4 bases, with 24 bases left in between. The CDR3 DNA reads TGTGCCAGCAGTTACTCGTGGGGCGGGGGGCGCGAAACAGGCACTGAAGCTTTCTTT. Translation gives CASSYSWGGGRETGTEAFF.

This chain joins TRBV19 and TRBJ2-1; 8 bases map to TRBD1. CDR3 length: 14 residues. Germline assignment: CDR1 LNHDA and CDR2 SQIVND (reference sequence). Trimming cost V 1 base and J 15 bases; bases outside gene matches: 11. The CDR3 here is CASSIGAGGALLFF. CDR3 DNA: TGTGCCAGTAGTATAGGGGCAGGGGGCGCCTTATTGTTCTTC.

The CDR3 sequence: CASRDGYGYTF. The CDR3 region has the DNA TGTGCCAGCAGAGACGGCTATGGCTACACCTTC. The chain carries TRBV28 and TRBJ1-2; D remains unclear. Trimming shortened V by 6 bases and J by 4 bases, and 6 bases separated the two germline ends. The germline V gene encodes CDR1 MDHEN and CDR2 SYDVKM. CDR3 length equals 11 residues.

The chain joins TRBV6-4 to TRBJ1-4; tentative D call: TRBD1 (6 bases). V was clipped by 3 bases and J by 7 bases, with 12 bases between them. The CDR3 is 14 residues long. CDR1 and CDR2 (germline): MRHNA, SNTAGT. The CDR3 spells CASSEAQGSEKLFF. In nucleotides, the CDR3 is TGTGCCAGCAGTGAGGCCCAGGGGAGTGAAAAACTGTTTTTT.

The rearrangement uses TRBV10-2 and TRBJ2-5, with D perhaps TRBD2 (6 bases). The length of the CDR3 is 13 residues. Germline V CDR1 and CDR2: WSHSY, SAAADI. V lost 3 bases, J lost 9 bases, and 14 bases lay in between. The CDR3 spells CASSDAGLVAQYF. The CDR3, as DNA: TGCGCCAGCAGTGATGCGGGGCTGGTGGCCCAGTACTTC.

The table lists this clone with a count of one. The chain couples TRBV5-1 to TRBJ1-1, with unresolved D. Germline V gene data show CDR1 as SGHRS and CDR2 as YFSETQ. The V gene lost 1 base and the J gene lost 4 bases, with 17 bases spanning the gap. The CDR3 covers 16 residues. Here the CDR3 DNA reads TGCGCCAGCAGCTTGTCTCGCGGGCTAGTAGTCACTGAAGCTTTCTTT. Protein sequence: CASSLSRGLVVTEAFF.

The rearrangement links TRBV27 to TRBJ1-5, with D perhaps matching TRBD1 (5 bases). CDR1 MNHEY and CDR2 SMNVEV come from the germline V gene (reference sequence). The V gene lost 4 bases and the J gene lost 4 bases, with 20 bases spanning the gap. This CDR3 is built from 17 residues. CDR3 protein: CASSSLDSYTQNQPQHF. For the CDR3, the DNA is TGTGCCAGCAGTTCCCTTGACAGCTACACTCAGAATCAGCCCCAGCATTTT.

This clone occurred a few times. The rearrangement joins TRBV29-1 to TRBJ2-5; D not certain. CDR1 is SQVTM, CDR2 ANQGSEA, per germline. This CDR3 has 13 residues. Trimming took off 3 bases at V and 5 bases at J, with 13 bases between the two ends. This chain's CDR3 is CSVDGRDRETQYF. The DNA of the CDR3 is TGCAGCGTTGACGGCCGAGATAGGGAGACCCAGTACTTC.

Written as DNA, the CDR3 is TGTGCCAGCAGTTCCGTCGTCGGGGGAGAGGGGTGGGACTATGGCTACACCTTC. As protein: CASSSVVGGEGWDYGYTF. The chain combines TRBV27 with TRBJ1-2, with D maybe TRBD1 (5 bases). The V end lost 4 bases, the J end lost 3 bases, and 24 bases lay between the germline ends. This CDR3 is built from 18 residues. Germline V lookup: CDR1 MNHEY, CDR2 SMNVEV (reference sequence).